The sequence of this TCR beta chain was determined in a study of blood T cell repertoires in COVID-19. The wider study: In each case, the material was cDNA or gDNA derived from T cells, B-cell-depleted T cells, or PBMCs.

Profiling relied on immunoSEQ multiplex PCR, and the TCRdb table lists in-frame clones only, not all of them. This sample has just under 90,000 clones, with 72% found just once. CDR1 is MNHEY, CDR2 SVGAGI, per germline. CDR3 length equals 15 residues. The ends were cut back, 6 bases at V and 3 bases at J, with 14 bases in the middle. The source of this sequence is a woman of 80 years or more with acute or convalescent COVID-19. The chain joins TRBV6-5 to TRBJ1-4; D is uncertain. Sequencing was done on a sample of peripheral blood. CDR3 residues: CASRYSAVPNEKLFF. CDR3 DNA: TGTGCCAGCAGGTACAGCGCGGTACCTAATGAAAAACTGTTTTTT.